This T cell receptor beta chain was recovered during a study of T cell responses to AZD1222 COVID-19 vaccine. The CDR3 length is 14 residues. Per germline, CDR1 MNHEY and CDR2 SMNVEV (reference sequence). Trimming took off 3 bases at V and 3 bases at J, with 11 bases between the two ends. Method: immunoSEQ multiplex PCR; TCRdb's copy keeps in-frame clones and lacks some. The sample includes roughly 140,000 clones, around nine tenths of them seen just once. The sequenced sample was peripheral blood, obtained on day 0 of AZD1222 vaccination. This chain connects TRBV27 to TRBJ1-2; no clear D. The sequence was collected from an adult in good health. Here the CDR3 DNA reads TGTGCCAGCAGTTTGAGGGTTTTCGACTATGGCTACACCTTC. It is translated as CASSLRVFDYGYTF.